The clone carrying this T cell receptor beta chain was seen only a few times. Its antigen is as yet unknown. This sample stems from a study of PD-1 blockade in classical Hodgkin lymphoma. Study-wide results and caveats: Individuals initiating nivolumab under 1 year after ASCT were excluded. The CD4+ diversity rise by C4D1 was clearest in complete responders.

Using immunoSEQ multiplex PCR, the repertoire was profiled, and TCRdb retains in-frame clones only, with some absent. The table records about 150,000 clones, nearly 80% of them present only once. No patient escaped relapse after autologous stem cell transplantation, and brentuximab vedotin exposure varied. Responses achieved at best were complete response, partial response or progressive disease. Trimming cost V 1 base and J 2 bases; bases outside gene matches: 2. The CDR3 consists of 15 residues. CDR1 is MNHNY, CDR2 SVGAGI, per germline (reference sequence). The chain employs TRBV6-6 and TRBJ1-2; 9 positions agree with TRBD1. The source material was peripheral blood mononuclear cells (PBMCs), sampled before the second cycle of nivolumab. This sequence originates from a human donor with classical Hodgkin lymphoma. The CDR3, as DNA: TGTGCCAGCAGTTACTTGACAGGGGGAAACTATGGCTACACCTTC. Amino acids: CASSYLTGGNYGYTF.